This T cell receptor beta chain was found in a study of beta chain features in type 1 diabetes. On the study more broadly: Healthy donors resembled patients in age, gender and cell yields.

The study's findings and limits: TCRB CDR3s from Type 1 diabetes patients were moderately but significantly shorter in all four CD4+ subsets. cDNA-based reads could over-represent cells with high TCR expression.

This clone has more than one count but fewer than ten. Antigen: not known. Other DNA variants within this sample encode the same CDR3. Expressed TCRB transcripts were sequenced because the entire RNA isolate underwent reverse transcription. Some clones are missing from TCRdb's copy, which holds only in-frame ones; the method was immunoSEQ multiplex PCR. This sample has almost 350,000 clones; roughly 8% occur once, and the top ten carry more than 0.4%. With 1 base removed from V and 4 bases from J, the gap between germline ends came to 7 bases. This CDR3 spans 14 amino acids. Germline CDR1 and CDR2: LNHNV and YYDKDF (reference sequence).

This clonotype originated in a woman aged 18-29 years in good health. Sequencing was done on a sample of central memory CD4+ T cells from blood. V and J are TRBV15 and TRBJ2-2, with D possibly matching TRBD2 (5 bases). Here the CDR3 DNA reads TGTGCCACCAGCAGAGGAGCGGCCACCGGGGAGCTGTTTTTT. This sequence encodes CATSRGAATGELFF.